Listed below are T cell receptor beta chains from one sample, sequenced in a study of blood T cell repertoires in COVID-19. The protocol was immunoSEQ multiplex PCR, while the TCRdb copy is restricted to in-frame clones and leaves out a portion. The sample gives hundreds of thousands of clones, more than 70% of which show up once; around 4.7% is in the top ten. Sequencing was performed on PBMCs or T cells enriched from blood (not recorded which). The receptors shown here come from a man between 25 and 39 years old with acute COVID-19. The CDR3 runs from the conserved cysteine through the conserved F or W. D genes are given only for firm matches.

cdr3_aa	d_call	v_call	j_call
CASSWTGDRTGELFF	TRBD1	TRBV5-6	TRBJ2-2
CAWSHRVYEQYF	.	TRBV30	TRBJ2-7
CASSSYGTVYSGNTIYF	TRBD1	TRBV11-2	TRBJ1-3
CASRERGGGQPQHF	.	TRBV6-5	TRBJ1-5
CSVALVGLAGSDTQYF	TRBD2	TRBV29-1	TRBJ2-3
CASRRRTRNF	TRBD2	TRBV11-3	TRBJ2-5
CASSLTGTGGSNYGYTF	TRBD1	TRBV5-1	TRBJ1-2
CASSPGPTSGDQKLSYEQYF	TRBD2	TRBV14	TRBJ2-7
CASSLSLNTEAFF	.	TRBV7-3	TRBJ1-1
CASSGRGEAVTYEQYF	TRBD2	TRBV9	TRBJ2-7
CASSFMGSNSYEQYF	.	TRBV5-4	TRBJ2-7
CASSAGPGLVSDTQYF	TRBD2	TRBV9	TRBJ2-3
CASSFSGQGRLGYTF	TRBD1	TRBV27	TRBJ1-2
CASSAGTGGWETQYF	TRBD1	TRBV5-1	TRBJ2-5
CASSIGPNRLFF	.	TRBV19	TRBJ1-4
CASSDVGGDTQYF	.	TRBV2	TRBJ2-3
CASTRDRDGYTF	TRBD1	TRBV12-3/TRBV12-4	TRBJ1-2
CSVGRSMNTEAFF	.	TRBV29-1	TRBJ1-1
CASSLQSGVPGTQYF	TRBD2	TRBV7-6	TRBJ2-5
CASGLAPTGSGYTF	.	TRBV12-5	TRBJ1-2
CASRGPLDTQYF	.	TRBV28	TRBJ2-3
CASSQGVNSPLHF	TRBD1	TRBV3-1/TRBV3-2	TRBJ1-6
CASSPGEGHEQYF	TRBD2	TRBV7-4	TRBJ2-7
CASSQDLRGEGYTF	.	TRBV4-1	TRBJ1-2
CASSWTNRERGYTF	.	TRBV27	TRBJ1-2
CASSYLAEASTDTQYF	.	TRBV6-6	TRBJ2-3
CASSPYLGQGYGYTF	TRBD1	TRBV19	TRBJ1-2
CASSSGGGRTDTQYF	TRBD2	TRBV2	TRBJ2-3
CASSINRGKGNQPQHF	.	TRBV19	TRBJ1-5
CASSFAADSYEQYF	.	TRBV5-4	TRBJ2-7
CASSLGAGLNTEAFF	.	TRBV5-1	TRBJ1-1
CASSLGQATEAFF	.	TRBV12-3/TRBV12-4	TRBJ1-1
CASSSPVSNTEAFF	.	TRBV5-1	TRBJ1-1
CASTLTGSTEAFF	TRBD1	TRBV27	TRBJ1-1
CASSWANEAFF	.	TRBV7-9	TRBJ1-1
CASSIIQGDTEAFF	TRBD1	TRBV27	TRBJ1-1
CASSENRGPPEKLFF	TRBD1	TRBV9	TRBJ1-4
CASSLSGGEIYGYTF	.	TRBV27	TRBJ1-2
CASSDLAGVDGGSTDTQYF	.	TRBV6-4	TRBJ2-3
CASSELWTGGGQETQYF	TRBD1	TRBV10-2	TRBJ2-5
CAWSHPAGLSTDTQYF	TRBD2	TRBV30	TRBJ2-3
CASSPGQDYEQYF	TRBD1	TRBV18	TRBJ2-7
CASSERSGESGNTIYF	.	TRBV10-1	TRBJ1-3
CASSLVGADTGELFF	.	TRBV5-6	TRBJ2-2
CASSVGTAAGYGYTF	TRBD1	TRBV11-2	TRBJ1-2
CASSRGGGYTDTQYF	TRBD1	TRBV19	TRBJ2-3
CASSQVSGQGGSPLHF	TRBD1	TRBV3-1/TRBV3-2	TRBJ1-6
CASSSATGYEQFF	.	TRBV12-3/TRBV12-4	TRBJ2-1
CASSKGLINSPLHF	.	TRBV14	TRBJ1-6
CASQGAAYNEQFF	TRBD1	TRBV27	TRBJ2-1